This T cell receptor beta chain stems from a study of blood T cell repertoires in COVID-19. Study overall: The United States, Italy and Spain were the sources of the acute and convalescent COVID-19 samples.

Participant ages covered roughly 18 to 89 years across about two dozen US areas. Sequenced by immunoSEQ multiplex PCR; TCRdb stores in-frame clones only, minus some. The repertoire holds around 190,000 clones, with roughly 87% as singletons. Germline-derived CDR1 and CDR2 are SGHTS and YDEGEE. Trimming cost V 4 bases and J 0 bases; bases outside gene matches: 3. The CDR3 consists of 16 residues. The receptor was isolated from a young man with acute COVID-19. Sample: PBMCs or T cells enriched from blood (not recorded which). This chain links TRBV5-8 with TRBJ1-4; 10 bases agree with TRBD1. CDR3: CASSGDRGATNEKLFF. CDR3 in DNA: TGTGCCAGCAGCGGGGACAGGGGTGCAACTAATGAAAAACTGTTTTTT.